The 29 T cell receptor beta chains in this list originate from one sample, sequenced in a study of CD8 T cells in Susac syndrome (dated by TCRdb to about 2019). Receptor libraries were prepared by the immunoSEQ multiplex PCR assay. RNA was extracted using the RNeasy kit, and about 0.45 to 1 ug of the RNA was reverse transcribed with random hexamers. TCRdb reworked the public reads: Q25 trimming with fastp, MiXCR clone assembly, productive beta chains retained. One record per CDR3 amino acid sequence lists the most common genes and DNA. The sample table shows roughly 180,000 distinct CDR3 sequences, and around 94% are seen once. The ten largest clones add up to approximately 0.099% of the sample. The sequenced sample consisted of CD4+ T cells from PBMCs. The receptors were gathered from a human donor with Susac syndrome.

The chain joins TRBV7-8 to TRBJ2-7; possibly TRBD2 for D (5 bases). The V end lost 2 bases, the J end lost 7 bases, and 15 bases lay between the germline ends. There are 14 residues in the CDR3. Per germline, CDR1 SGHVS and CDR2 FQNEAQ. In nucleotides, the CDR3 is TGTGCCAGCAGCTTATACGACTATTCCCGGGAGCAGTACTTC. Protein sequence: CASSLYDYSREQYF. Combining the CDR3 with reference TRBV7-8 and TRBJ2-7 gives the whole variable domain GAGVSQSPRYKVAKRGQDVALRCDPISGHVSLFWYQQALGQGPEFLTYFQNEAQLDKSGLPSDRFFAERPEGSVSTLKIQRTQQEDSAVYLCASSLYDYSREQYFGPGTRLTVT.

The J gene is TRBJ2-7, the V gene TRBV30; perhaps TRBD2 as D (5 bases). Germline CDR1 and CDR2: GTSNPN and SVGIG (reference sequence). The CDR3 contains 14 residues. V was cut by 1 base and J by 2 bases, with 12 bases left in between. CDR3 sequence (DNA): TGTGCCTGGAGTGCGGGAATTGGCCCCTACGAGCAGTACTTC. It yields the protein CAWSAGIGPYEQYF.

The chain carries TRBV5-1 and TRBJ2-6, with D possibly matching TRBD2 (5 bases). The CDR3 loop spans 15 amino acids. Germline V gives CDR1 SGHRS, CDR2 YFSETQ. V was trimmed by 4 bases and J by 2 bases, leaving 10 bases between them. The CDR3 DNA reads TGCGCCAGCAGCCCAGGAGGCACTGGGGCCAACGTCCTGACTTTC. It translates to CASSPGGTGANVLTF.

This chain connects TRBV20-1 to TRBJ2-7, with 9 positions matching TRBD1. The junction had 3 bases not matched to a gene; V was cut back by 3 bases and J by 0 bases. This CDR3 is built from 14 residues. CDR1 is DFQATT, CDR2 SNEGSKA, per germline (reference sequence). CDR3 sequence reads: CSARMDRGSYEQYF. The CDR3, as DNA: TGCAGTGCTAGGATGGACAGGGGCTCCTACGAGCAGTACTTC.

This clonotype was counted once. V gene TRBV19 combines with J gene TRBJ2-2, with D possibly matching TRBD2 (6 bases). This CDR3 is 14 amino acids long. Germline values: CDR1 LNHDA, CDR2 SQIVND (reference sequence). The ends were cut back, 6 bases at V and 7 bases at J, with 15 bases in the middle. CDR3: CASSEMTRGGELFF. In DNA, the CDR3 is TGTGCCAGTAGCGAGATGACGCGGGGCGGGGAGCTGTTTTTT.

This clonotype was seen a few times. This sequence joins TRBV30 and TRBJ2-3; the D gene is possibly TRBD2 (5 bases). This CDR3 spans 14 amino acids. Trimming shortened V by 0 bases and J by 0 bases, and 7 bases separated the two germline ends. Germline lookup yields CDR1 GTSNPN and CDR2 SVGIG (reference sequence). The CDR3 nucleotides are TGTGCCTGGAGTGTGGGCGGGAGCACAGATACGCAGTATTTT. Protein sequence: CAWSVGGSTDTQYF.

The V call is TRBV2, the J call TRBJ2-5; no clear D gene. CDR3 length: 13 residues. Germline V lookup: CDR1 SNHLY, CDR2 FYNNEI. Trimming shortened V by 6 bases and J by 10 bases, and 18 bases separated the two germline ends. The CDR3: CASSALSFWDQYF. The CDR3 region has the DNA TGTGCCAGCAGCGCTTTGAGTTTTTGGGACCAGTACTTC. Supplemented by reference TRBV2 and TRBJ2-5, the full variable domain reads EPEVTQTPSHQVTQMGQEVILRCVPISNHLYFYWYRQILGQKVEFLVSFYNNEISEKSEIFDDQFSVERPDGSNFTLKIRSTKLEDSAMYFCASSALSFWDQYFGPGTRLLVL.

The chain couples TRBV19 to TRBJ2-1; 9 bases match TRBD2. With 1 base clipped from V and 15 bases from J, the junction kept 7 bases outside the gene matches. The CDR3 is 13 residues long. Germline CDR1 reads LNHDA; CDR2 reads SQIVND (reference sequence). CDR3 bases: TGTGCCAGTAGTATAGGTGGCGCGGGAGGGCCGTTCTTC. Protein sequence: CASSIGGAGGPFF.

V and J are TRBV20-1 and TRBJ2-5; tentatively, D is TRBD2 (6 bases). Trimming shortened V by 3 bases and J by 7 bases, and 21 bases separated the two germline ends. CDR3 length: 15 amino acids. CDR1 is DFQATT, CDR2 SNEGSKA, per germline (reference sequence). The CDR3: CSARAQAGGRGTQYF. CDR3 sequence (DNA): TGCAGTGCTAGGGCTCAAGCGGGCGGCCGTGGGACCCAGTACTTC.

The V call is TRBV29-1, the J call TRBJ2-2; 14 bases agree with TRBD2. Germline V gene sequence: CDR1 SQVTM, CDR2 ANQGSEA. The CDR3 totals 16 residues. The V gene end was trimmed by 6 bases and the J gene end by 5 bases; junction bases not matched to a gene: 8. CDR3 region: CSVSGLAGEGTGELFF. The CDR3 coding sequence is TGCAGCGTGTCGGGACTAGCGGGAGAAGGGACCGGGGAGCTGTTTTTT.

The V and J genes are TRBV20-1 and TRBJ1-5; 9 nucleotides line up with TRBD1. V shed 0 bases and J 0 bases; nucleotides not matched to a gene: 15. Germline assignment: CDR1 DFQATT and CDR2 SNEGSKA (reference sequence). CDR3 length equals 20 residues. CDR3 amino acids: CSARDRIPGTGRYSNQPQHF. CDR3 sequence (DNA): TGCAGTGCTAGAGATAGGATCCCGGGGACAGGGAGGTATAGCAATCAGCCCCAGCATTTT.

The V gene is TRBV6-6, the J gene TRBJ2-1; TRBD2 aligns across 8 bases. CDR1 and CDR2 (germline): MNHNY, SVGAGI (reference sequence). The CDR3 is 15 amino acids. The junction had 9 bases not matched to a gene; V was cut back by 6 bases and J by 5 bases. The CDR3 loop reads CASSRPRTSHNEQFF. DNA of the CDR3: TGTGCCAGCAGCCGACCGAGGACTAGCCACAATGAGCAGTTCTTC.

This clonotype was seen more than once but under ten times. V usage is TRBV12-3 or TRBV12-4 and J usage is TRBJ1-2, with a weak D call TRBD1 (5 bases). With 3 bases removed from V and 2 bases from J, the gap between germline ends came to 7 bases. The CDR3 extends over 13 amino acids. The DNA of the CDR3 is TGTGCCAGCAGTTTGCGACAGAACTATGGCTACACCTTC. Residues: CASSLRQNYGYTF.

V is TRBV7-9 and J is TRBJ1-2; TRBD1 agrees at 9 bases. Trimming cost V 8 bases and J 4 bases; bases outside gene matches: 17. The germline V gene encodes CDR1 SEHNR and CDR2 FQNEAQ (reference sequence). The CDR3 sequence is 17 residues long. The CDR3 region has the DNA TGTGCCAGCGCATACCCGACCGGGGACAGGGTACCCTATGGCTACACCTTC. This sequence encodes CASAYPTGDRVPYGYTF.

The chain employs TRBV20-1 and TRBJ2-2; the D gene is possibly TRBD1 (6 bases). The CDR3 runs 13 residues. From germline, CDR1 is DFQATT and CDR2 SNEGSKA (reference sequence). V dropped 6 bases and J dropped 3 bases, with 11 bases sitting between them. CDR3 DNA: TGCAGTGCCCGCGAGGGGGACACCGGGGAGCTGTTTTTT. This gives the protein CSAREGDTGELFF.

This chain connects TRBV6-6 to TRBJ2-1; 9 bases align to TRBD2. CDR3 length: 15 residues. V lost 6 bases and J lost 9; bases outside the gene matches: 12. CDR1 and CDR2 from the germline V gene are MNHNY and SVGAGI (reference sequence). The CDR3 here is CASRLLAGALGEQFF. The CDR3 coding sequence is TGTGCCAGCAGGCTATTAGCGGGAGCTTTGGGTGAGCAGTTCTTC.

This chain joins TRBV9 and TRBJ2-1; 7 positions match TRBD2. Losses at the gene ends were 7 bases for V and 0 bases for J; bases not matched to a gene: 16. Germline CDR1 SGDLS, CDR2 YYNGEE. This CDR3 is 18 amino acids long. CDR3 nucleotides: TGTGCCAGCGGGGGGGTCACTGGCCGAGGGAGCTCCTACAATGAGCAGTTCTTC. Translated, it gives CASGGVTGRGSSYNEQFF.

V and J are TRBV12-3 or TRBV12-4 and TRBJ2-1; the match to TRBD1 covers 7 bases. CDR3 length: 16 residues. J lost 1 base, V lost 5 bases, and 8 bases had no gene match. The CDR3 reads CASSPDGQDSYNEQFF. The CDR3, as DNA: TGTGCCAGCAGTCCGGACGGACAGGATTCCTACAATGAGCAGTTCTTC.

The chain links TRBV6-2 or TRBV6-3 to TRBJ1-1, with no clear D. The V end lost 5 bases, the J end lost 1 base, and 8 bases lay between the germline ends. CDR1 is MNHEY and CDR2 is SVGEGT in the germline V gene. This CDR3 has 13 amino acids. The chain's CDR3 is CASSHQKNTEAFF. For the CDR3, the DNA is TGTGCCAGCAGTCATCAGAAGAACACTGAAGCTTTCTTT.

This chain connects TRBV5-1 to TRBJ2-1; 10 bases align to TRBD2. This CDR3 is 16 amino acids long. The germline gives CDR1 SGHRS, CDR2 YFSETQ. Unmatched junction bases numbered 3, after V lost 1 base and J lost 2 bases. The CDR3 DNA follows: TGCGCCAGCAGCTTGACTAGCGGGATAGCCTACAATGAGCAGTTCTTC. Residues: CASSLTSGIAYNEQFF.

This rearrangement joins TRBV12-3 or TRBV12-4 to TRBJ1-5, with a weak D call TRBD1 (6 bases). The CDR3 length is 16 residues. V lost 8 bases, J lost 7 bases, and 24 bases lay in between. CDR3 amino acids: CASGVFGGDLAQPQHF. For the CDR3, the DNA is TGTGCCAGCGGCGTCTTTGGGGGCGACCTGGCGCAGCCCCAGCATTTT.

The chain has TRBV18 and TRBJ1-3; D gene uncertain. The V end was cut by 2 bases, the J end by 7 bases, with 12 bases between. The germline CDR1 and CDR2 sequences are KGHSH and LQKENI. This CDR3 has 14 amino acids. The CDR3 DNA follows: TGTGCCAGCTCACCATCGTCGGGAGGTAACACCATATATTTT. Translation: CASSPSSGGNTIYF.

The rearrangement uses TRBV2 and TRBJ2-4; D gene unclear. The CDR3 extends over 16 amino acids. The germline CDR1 and CDR2 sequences are SNHLY and FYNNEI. V was trimmed by 5 bases and J by 1 base, leaving 15 bases between them. CDR3 DNA: TGTGCCAGCAGTCTGACTCCTCCCGGGGCCAAAAACATTCAGTACTTC. It yields the protein CASSLTPPGAKNIQYF. The full variable domain, with the rest looked up from reference TRBV2 and TRBJ2-4, is EPEVTQTPSHQVTQMGQEVILRCVPISNHLYFYWYRQILGQKVEFLVSFYNNEISEKSEIFDDQFSVERPDGSNFTLKIRSTKLEDSAMYFCASSLTPPGAKNIQYFGAGTRLSVL.

This clonotype has a single count. The chain combines TRBV24-1 with TRBJ2-3; 7 bases line up with TRBD1. The CDR3 runs 13 residues. Unmatched junction bases numbered 4, after V lost 7 bases and J lost 4 bases. Germline CDR1 reads KGHDR; CDR2 reads SFDVKD. CDR3 sequence: CATRRDRSDTQYF. In nucleotides, the CDR3 is TGTGCCACCAGACGGGACAGATCAGATACGCAGTATTTT.

J is TRBJ1-1 and V is TRBV30; 7 positions match TRBD1. In germline, CDR1 is GTSNPN, CDR2 SVGIG (reference sequence). The CDR3 extends over 16 amino acids. Unmatched junction bases numbered 8, after V lost 1 base and J lost 0 bases. The CDR3 spells CAWSALRTGMNTEAFF. For the CDR3, the DNA is TGTGCCTGGAGTGCCCTGAGGACAGGAATGAACACTGAAGCTTTCTTT.

The chain combines TRBV25-1 with TRBJ1-3, with D tentatively TRBD1 (5 bases). Trimming took 1 base from V and 7 from J, leaving 11 bases between them. Per germline, CDR1 MGHDK and CDR2 SYGVNS. This CDR3 has 14 amino acids. In DNA form, the CDR3 reads TGTGCCAGCAGTGAATTAGGCGACAGTAACACCATATATTTT. Encoded protein: CASSELGDSNTIYF. Filled out from reference TRBV25-1 and TRBJ1-3, the complete variable domain reads EADIYQTPRYLVIGTGKKITLECSQTMGHDKMYWYQQDPGMELHLIHYSYGVNSTEKGDLSSESTVSRIRTEHFPLTLESARPSHTSQYLCASSELGDSNTIYFGEGSWLTVV.

The gene calls are TRBV15 and TRBJ1-4; D possibly corresponds to TRBD1 (5 bases). V lost 5 bases to trimming and J lost 8 bases, with 18 bases between them. CDR3 length equals 15 residues. Germline CDR1 LNHNV, CDR2 YYDKDF (reference sequence). CDR3 nucleotides: TGTGCCACCAGCTCCGGGCGGCAGAGGGGAGAAAAACTGTTTTTT. Protein sequence: CATSSGRQRGEKLFF.

This rearrangement joins TRBV28 to TRBJ2-1; 9 bases are a match to TRBD2. The CDR3 length is 13 residues. Germline CDR1 and CDR2: MDHEN and SYDVKM. The trim removed 3 bases at V and 11 bases at J, leaving 5 bases unmatched. The CDR3 DNA sequence: TGTGCCAGCAGTTTCCCTAGCGGGACCCAGCAGTTCTTC. This gives the protein CASSFPSGTQQFF.

The J gene is TRBJ1-5, the V gene TRBV28; weak D call: TRBD1 (5 bases). This CDR3 region has 15 residues. Germline V gene sequence: CDR1 MDHEN, CDR2 SYDVKM. V was pared by 5 bases and J by 5 bases, with 16 bases between. The CDR3 DNA reads TGTGCCAGCAGTGCACACCCCGGGGACCATCAGCCCCAGCATTTT. It specifies CASSAHPGDHQPQHF.